The rows below give T cell receptor beta chains drawn from one sample of a study of blood T cell repertoires in COVID-19. Assay used: immunoSEQ multiplex PCR; TCRdb lists only in-frame clones, some missing. The repertoire consists of under 300,000 clones, with approximately 91% occurring once and the leading ten covering roughly 2.1%. Specimen: PBMCs or T cells enriched from blood (not recorded which). These receptors originate from a woman in her thirties or forties with acute COVID-19. The CDR3 runs from the conserved cysteine through the conserved F or W. Each record gives: D gene, J gene, clone size, V gene, CDR3 protein, CDR3 DNA. A D gene is named only where the DNA matches it firmly. Only part of the rows carry a size: once, few, many, or a class if the clone is expanded.

>TRBD1|TRBJ2-2|.|TRBV13
CASSSTGGSVSGELFF
TGTGCCAGCAGCTCTACAGGGGGCTCTGTATCCGGGGAGCTGTTTTTT
>.|TRBJ1-1|.|TRBV12-3/TRBV12-4
CASSFNPGTEAFF
TGTGCCAGCAGTTTTAATCCGGGGACTGAAGCTTTCTTT
>.|TRBJ1-1|.|TRBV18
CASSPAGPNTEAFF
TGTGCCAGCTCACCGGCAGGGCCTAACACTGAAGCTTTCTTT
>TRBD1|TRBJ2-5|.|TRBV27
CASSSRTGQETQYF
TGTGCCAGCAGTTCCCGGACAGGGCAAGAGACCCAGTACTTC
>TRBD1|TRBJ1-1|.|TRBV19
CASSITSTGARVTEAFF
TGTGCCAGTAGTATAACTTCCACAGGGGCGAGGGTCACTGAAGCTTTCTTT
>TRBD1|TRBJ2-7|.|TRBV19
CASRTSGGLSYEQYF
TGTGCCAGTAGAACCTCAGGGGGCCTATCCTACGAGCAGTACTTC
>TRBD2|TRBJ2-3|.|TRBV5-5
CASSSPSGSTDTQYF
TGTGCCAGCAGCTCACCTAGCGGGAGCACAGATACGCAGTATTTT
>.|TRBJ2-7|.|TRBV7-3
CASSKGPTYEQYF
TGTGCCAGCAGTAAGGGGCCAACCTACGAGCAGTACTTC
>.|TRBJ1-4|.|TRBV7-2
CASSLGGRDEKLFF
TGTGCCAGCAGCTTAGGTGGCCGTGATGAAAAACTGTTTTTT
>TRBD2|TRBJ2-2|once|TRBV15
CATSRDRFSGGKTGELFF
TGTGCCACCAGCAGAGATCGGTTTAGCGGGGGGAAGACCGGGGAGCTGTTTTTT
>.|TRBJ1-1|.|TRBV2
CASSDVRSSLAFF
TGTGCCAGCAGTGACGTCCGTTCCTCTCTAGCTTTCTTT
>TRBD2|TRBJ2-3|.|TRBV24-1
CATSEREGLAGPKQATDTQYF
TGTGCCACCAGTGAGCGCGAAGGACTAGCGGGACCAAAACAAGCCACAGATACGCAGTATTTT
>.|TRBJ2-7|.|TRBV6-5
CASSVAGQGIGEQYF
TGTGCCAGCAGCGTAGCCGGGCAGGGTATCGGCGAGCAGTACTTC
>TRBD1|TRBJ1-3|.|TRBV7-2
CASSLEGATSGNTIYF
TGTGCCAGCAGCTTAGAGGGGGCTACCTCTGGAAACACCATATATTTT
>TRBD1|TRBJ1-1|.|TRBV3-1/TRBV3-2
CASSPTGGYTEAFF
TGTGCCAGCAGCCCGACAGGGGGCTATACTGAAGCTTTCTTT
>TRBD1|TRBJ1-4|.|TRBV29-1
CSVVDRASEKLFF
TGCAGCGTTGTGGACAGGGCGTCTGAAAAACTGTTTTTT
>.|TRBJ2-5|.|TRBV12-2
CASRPQGVEETQYF
TGTGCAAGTCGCCCCCAGGGGGTAGAGGAGACCCAGTACTTC
>TRBD1|TRBJ2-2|once|TRBV6-5
CASRRTGIHTGELFF
TGTGCCAGCAGGAGGACAGGGATCCACACCGGGGAGCTGTTTTTT
>.|TRBJ1-1|.|TRBV30
CARGHLNTEAFF
TGTGCCCGCGGACACTTGAATACTGAAGCTTTCTTT
>TRBD1|TRBJ1-1|.|TRBV4-3
CASSQGRDRGRRIEAFF
TGCGCCAGCAGCCAGGGACGGGACAGGGGGCGCAGAATTGAAGCTTTCTTT
>.|TRBJ1-4|.|TRBV30
CAWNIGSTNEKLFF
TGTGCCTGGAACATCGGGTCCACTAATGAAAAACTGTTTTTT
>TRBD1|TRBJ1-1|.|TRBV5-1
CASSSGTGGAAEAFF
TGCGCCAGCAGCTCCGGTACAGGGGGCGCAGCCGAAGCTTTCTTT
>TRBD1|TRBJ1-2|.|TRBV18
CASSPRTGEGGYTF
TGTGCCAGCTCACCACGAACAGGGGAAGGTGGCTACACCTTC
>.|TRBJ2-7|.|TRBV4-2
CASSSKGDAYEQYF
TGTGCCAGCAGCTCTAAGGGGGATGCCTACGAGCAGTACTTC
>TRBD2|TRBJ2-2|once|TRBV27
CASSPPGTIYTGELFF
TGTGCCAGCAGTCCCCCCGGGACTATTTACACCGGGGAGCTGTTTTTT
>.|TRBJ2-2|.|TRBV6-2/TRBV6-3
CASSSAGAGTGELFF
TGTGCCAGCAGTTCCGCGGGGGCCGGGACCGGGGAGCTGTTTTTT
>.|TRBJ1-3|.|TRBV5-1
CASSLLTVAPGNTIYF
TGCGCCAGCAGCTTGCTAACAGTCGCCCCCGGAAACACCATATATTTT
>TRBD2|TRBJ2-5|.|TRBV3-1/TRBV3-2
CASSQAGRYQETQYF
TGTGCCAGCAGCCAAGCCGGGAGGTACCAAGAGACCCAGTACTTC
>TRBD2|TRBJ2-1|few|TRBV28
CASSLGSGAYNEQFF
TGTGCCAGCAGTTTAGGTAGCGGGGCCTACAATGAGCAGTTCTTC
>.|TRBJ1-6|.|TRBV6-1
CASSEVPAGSSYNSPLHF
TGTGCCAGCAGTGAAGTCCCCGCCGGGAGCTCCTATAATTCACCCCTCCACTTT
>.|TRBJ1-1|.|TRBV14
CASSQDGEGRATEAFF
TGTGCCAGCAGCCAAGATGGGGAGGGGAGGGCAACTGAAGCTTTCTTT
>.|TRBJ1-1|.|TRBV19
CASSIGGRAEAFF
TGTGCCAGTAGTATAGGAGGGAGGGCTGAAGCTTTCTTT
>.|TRBJ1-5|.|TRBV6-2/TRBV6-3
CASSREHNQPQHF
TGTGCCAGCAGCCGCGAGCACAATCAGCCCCAGCATTTT
>TRBD2|TRBJ2-1|.|TRBV19
CASSIAPLAGGNNEQFF
TGTGCCAGTAGTATCGCCCCACTAGCGGGAGGGAACAATGAGCAGTTCTTC
>.|TRBJ1-1|.|TRBV30
CAWSSLLEAFF
TGTGCCTGGAGTAGTCTACTTGAAGCTTTCTTT
>TRBD1|TRBJ2-6|.|TRBV30
CAWSVYRDRIRSGANVLTF
TGTGCCTGGAGTGTATACCGGGACAGGATAAGGTCTGGGGCCAACGTCCTGACTTTC
>.|TRBJ1-5|.|TRBV24-1
CATSDPRGGGQPQHF
TGTGCCACCAGTGATCCCAGGGGCGGAGGTCAGCCCCAGCATTTT
>TRBD2|TRBJ2-3|.|TRBV27
CASSSGLAGADTQYF
TGTGCCAGCAGTTCGGGACTAGCGGGCGCAGATACGCAGTATTTT
>TRBD2|TRBJ2-5|.|TRBV7-3
CASSSSGTSGQTQYF
TGTGCCAGCAGTTCTTCTGGGACTAGCGGGCAGACCCAGTACTTC
>.|TRBJ1-1|few|TRBV12-3/TRBV12-4
CASGGGVNTEAFF
TGTGCCAGCGGCGGGGGGGTAAACACTGAAGCTTTCTTT
>.|TRBJ1-2|.|TRBV7-2
CASSPPQGRSNYGYTF
TGTGCCAGCAGCCCCCCCCAGGGGCGTTCTAACTATGGCTACACCTTC
>.|TRBJ2-7|.|TRBV19
CASSHVPYEQYF
TGTGCCAGTAGCCATGTCCCCTACGAGCAGTACTTC
>.|TRBJ2-7|.|TRBV28
CASSLSGNTYEQYF
TGTGCCAGCAGTTTGTCAGGGAACACCTACGAGCAGTACTTC
>.|TRBJ2-3|.|TRBV10-2
CASSEPGDTDTQYF
TGCGCCAGCAGTGAGCCGGGGGACACAGATACGCAGTATTTT
>.|TRBJ1-4|few|TRBV2
CASGGATQFGEKLFF
TGTGCCAGCGGAGGGGCCACCCAATTCGGTGAAAAACTGTTTTTT
>.|TRBJ1-6|.|TRBV24-1
CATSADRYSPLHF
TGTGCCACCAGTGCTGACAGATACTCACCCCTCCACTTT
>.|TRBJ1-4|.|TRBV5-6
CASSPRLSEKLFF
TGTGCCAGCAGCCCCAGGTTGTCTGAAAAACTGTTTTTT
>.|TRBJ1-3|.|TRBV10-1
CAITVNSGNTIYF
TGCGCCATCACGGTAAACTCTGGAAACACCATATATTTT
>TRBD2|TRBJ2-5|.|TRBV7-2
CASSLGLAGSQETQYF
TGTGCCAGCAGCTTGGGGCTAGCGGGGAGCCAAGAGACCCAGTACTTC
>TRBD1|TRBJ2-3|few|TRBV7-3
CASSLFGTGGPTDTQYF
TGTGCCAGCAGCTTATTTGGGACAGGGGGTCCCACAGATACGCAGTATTTT
>.|TRBJ2-3|.|TRBV14
CASRSTRGDTQYF
TGTGCCAGCAGGTCCACCAGGGGAGATACGCAGTATTTT
>TRBD1|TRBJ2-7|.|TRBV19
CASSTGQFAYEQYF
TGTGCCAGTAGTACGGGACAGTTTGCCTACGAGCAGTACTTC
>.|TRBJ2-1|.|TRBV5-8
CASSTRLNEQFF
TGTGCCAGCAGCACAAGACTCAATGAGCAGTTCTTC
>TRBD1|TRBJ1-2|.|TRBV30
CAWSQGQGYGYTF
TGTGCCTGGAGCCAAGGACAGGGCTATGGCTACACCTTC
>.|TRBJ1-1|.|TRBV7-9
CASSLDSTVEAFF
TGTGCCAGCAGCTTAGACTCAACTGTTGAAGCTTTCTTT
>.|TRBJ2-7|.|TRBV20-1
CSASAGAGEQYF
TGCAGTGCTAGTGCAGGGGCTGGCGAGCAGTACTTC
>TRBD1|TRBJ1-1|.|TRBV30
CAWSVQGNRGNTEAFF
TGTGCCTGGAGTGTACAGGGAAACAGGGGGAACACTGAAGCTTTCTTT
>.|TRBJ1-1|.|TRBV11-3
CASSPRVMNTEAFF
TGTGCCAGCAGCCCCAGGGTAATGAACACTGAAGCTTTCTTT
>.|TRBJ2-7|.|TRBV19
CASSTQTGTQIKYF
TGTGCCAGTAGTACCCAAACCGGGACTCAGATTAAGTACTTC
>.|TRBJ1-2|.|TRBV3-1/TRBV3-2
CASSQDYSGVYGYTF
TGTGCCAGCAGCCAAGATTATTCAGGTGTCTATGGCTACACCTTC